These 10 T cell receptor beta chains originate from one sample sequenced in a study of T cell responses to AZD1222 COVID-19 vaccine. The assay was immunoSEQ multiplex PCR, and TCRdb's table has in-frame clones only and misses some. The sample carries about 150,000 clones, 90% to 95% recorded once. The source was peripheral blood, collected 28 days after the second AZD1222 dose. The receptors originated from an adult who received the AZD1222 COVID-19 vaccine.

This chain uses TRBV9 with TRBJ2-3, with 7 nucleotides matching TRBD1. Germline CDR1 reads SGDLS; CDR2 reads YYNGEE. The CDR3 runs 15 residues. V lost 4 bases to trimming and J lost 2 bases; unmatched junction nucleotides: 7. As DNA, the CDR3 is TGTGCCAGCAGCTCCCGAGGGGGCTTCACAGATACGCAGTATTTT. Translation: CASSSRGGFTDTQYF.

The chain combines TRBV30 with TRBJ2-3; TRBD2 agrees at 9 bases. V trimming: 4 bases; J trimming: 6 bases; junction bases outside the gene matches: 11. This CDR3 spans 15 amino acids. Looked up from germline, CDR1 is GTSNPN and CDR2 is SVGIG (reference sequence). The CDR3 reads CAWKGIAGESDTQYF. CDR3 DNA: TGTGCCTGGAAAGGGATAGCGGGAGAGTCTGATACGCAGTATTTT. Based on the CDR3 plus reference TRBV30 and TRBJ2-3, the full variable domain is SQTIHQWPATLVQPVGSPLSLECTVEGTSNPNLYWYRQAAGRGLQLLFYSVGIGQISSEVPQNLSASRPQDRQFILSSKKLLLSDSGFYLCAWKGIAGESDTQYFGPGTRLTVL.

This chain links TRBV18 with TRBJ2-1, with D perhaps TRBD1 or TRBD2 (5 bases each). Germline lookup yields CDR1 KGHSH and CDR2 LQKENI. The V and J ends lost 5 bases and 11 bases respectively, with 22 bases between them. This CDR3 contains 15 residues. The CDR3, as DNA: TGTGCCAGCTCATTTCCGGGACGTAAACCGGATAAGCAGTTCTTC. It is translated as CASSFPGRKPDKQFF.

In this sample, this clone turned up once. The genes are TRBV6-5 and TRBJ2-7; 7 bases map to TRBD1. V was clipped by 5 bases and J by 2 bases; unmatched bases: 6. CDR1 and CDR2 (germline): MNHEY, SVGAGI. This CDR3 has 14 residues. The CDR3 bases are TGTGCCAGCAGTAAACATGGACAGGCCTACGAGCAGTACTTC. It codes for CASSKHGQAYEQYF.

The gene calls are TRBV14 and TRBJ1-4, with 7 nucleotides matching TRBD1. Per the germline V gene, CDR1 is SGHDN and CDR2 is FVKESK. V trimming: 0 bases; J trimming: 6 bases; junction bases outside the gene matches: 7. The CDR3 loop spans 16 amino acids. DNA for the CDR3: TGTGCCAGCAGCCAAGAAGGGGGCAGGGAGCATGAAAAACTGTTTTTT. This encodes CASSQEGGREHEKLFF.

V usage is TRBV5-1 and J usage is TRBJ2-3, with a weak D call TRBD2 (5 bases). The germline V and J ends were trimmed by 0 bases and 2 bases, with 16 bases remaining between them. The length of the CDR3 is 17 residues. The V gene's germline CDR1 is SGHRS and CDR2 YFSETQ. For the CDR3, the DNA is TGCGCCAGCAGCTTGGCCTTCCGAGCGGAAGCCACAGATACGCAGTATTTT. Translation: CASSLAFRAEATDTQYF.

This clone was picked up a small number of times. The rearrangement uses TRBV5-4 and TRBJ1-1, with D maybe TRBD1 (5 bases). V shed 5 bases and J shed 4 bases, with 15 bases lying between them. In germline, CDR1 is SGHNT, CDR2 YYREEE (reference sequence). The CDR3 has 14 amino acids. This chain's CDR3 is CASRWDEGGTEAFF. The CDR3, as DNA: TGTGCCAGCAGATGGGACGAGGGAGGCACTGAAGCTTTCTTT.

V gene TRBV6-2 or TRBV6-3 combines with J gene TRBJ2-1, with D possibly called TRBD1 or TRBD2 (5 bases each). This CDR3 has 13 residues. Trimming took off 3 bases at V and 9 bases at J, with 12 bases between the two ends. The germline CDR1 and CDR2 sequences are MNHEY and SVGEGT. The CDR3 nucleotides read TGTGCCAGCAGTTATGGGACGGGTGCTGAGCAGTTCTTC. Its protein is CASSYGTGAEQFF.

This chain connects TRBV10-3 to TRBJ1-1; no clear D. The CDR3 sequence is 12 residues long. Germline V gene sequence: CDR1 ENHRY, CDR2 SYGVKD. V was pared by 2 bases and J by 3 bases, with 4 bases between. Here the CDR3 reads CAISEHYTEAFF. CDR3 DNA sequence: TGTGCCATCAGTGAGCATTACACTGAAGCTTTCTTT.

This clone was counted a few times. This sequence joins TRBV15 and TRBJ2-2; the D is unclear. The V gene lost 0 bases and the J gene lost 6 bases, with 8 bases spanning the gap. The CDR3 totals 14 residues. Germline values: CDR1 LNHNV, CDR2 YYDKDF (reference sequence). The CDR3 bases are TGTGCCACCAGCAGAGATGGGATCGCCGGGGAGCTGTTTTTT. This translates into CATSRDGIAGELFF.